One sample yielded the 12 T cell receptor beta chains listed below, sequenced in a study of cytomegalovirus exposure and HLA in healthy donors (dated by TCRdb to 2017 to 2019). To prepare the library, the immunoSEQ multiplex PCR assay was applied. The multiplex PCR relied on a mix of 60 forward primers for TCR Vbeta segments and 13 reverse primers for TCR Jbeta segments. TCRdb took this table from immuneACCESS and kept in-frame rearrangements with V and J called. Such tables lack part of the clones; where checked against another copy, unresolved V genes explain under half of the gap, and the rest is unexplained. The sample table records about 200,000 clones; roughly four fifths of these occur just once. Over 1.1% of the sample lies in the top ten. Source material: PBMCs. Every receptor here comes from a girl under 18 in good health and CMV-seronegative.

The chain couples TRBV19 to TRBJ1-2; tentatively, D is TRBD1 (6 bases). Trimming shortened V by 3 bases and J by 2 bases, and 13 bases separated the two germline ends. Germline V lookup: CDR1 LNHDA, CDR2 SQIVND (reference sequence). The CDR3 covers 15 residues. CDR3 loop: CASSIKQGRNYGYTF. CDR3 bases: TGTGCCAGTAGTATTAAACAGGGTCGGAACTATGGCTACACCTTC.

This clone was recorded only once. This rearrangement joins TRBV7-2 to TRBJ2-3; 9 nucleotides align to TRBD1. From germline, CDR1 is SGHTA and CDR2 FQGNSA. The CDR3 contains 15 residues. The V gene end was trimmed by 8 bases and the J gene end by 0 bases; junction bases not matched to a gene: 6. The CDR3 is CASFVGTGSTDTQYF. CDR3 DNA sequence: TGTGCCAGCTTTGTCGGGACAGGGAGCACAGATACGCAGTATTTT.

The chain is built from TRBV5-1 and TRBJ2-7; D gene uncertain. Germline CDR1 and CDR2: SGHRS and YFSETQ. V was pared by 1 base and J by 5 bases, with 13 bases between. The CDR3 spans 14 residues. Here the CDR3 reads CASSLRQVMDEQYF. CDR3 nucleotides: TGCGCCAGCAGCTTGAGGCAGGTTATGGACGAGCAGTACTTC. Looking up the rest from reference TRBV5-1 and TRBJ2-7 gives the full variable domain: KAGVTQTPRYLIKTRGQQVTLSCSPISGHRSVSWYQQTPGQGLQFLFEYFSETQRNKGNFPGRFSGRQFSNSRSEMNVSTLELGDSALYLCASSLRQVMDEQYFGPGTRLTVT.

V is TRBV28 and J is TRBJ1-1, with a tentative D call TRBD1 (6 bases). CDR3 length: 17 residues. The germline V gene encodes CDR1 MDHEN and CDR2 SYDVKM. Trimming shortened V by 3 bases and J by 0 bases, and 17 bases separated the two germline ends. CDR3 loop: CASSFGGALFMNTEAFF. The CDR3, as DNA: TGTGCCAGCAGTTTTGGGGGGGCGCTCTTCATGAACACTGAAGCTTTCTTT.

The CDR3: CASSPLLGDSHTF. The CDR3 DNA reads as TGTGCCAGCAGCCCACTATTAGGGGACAGTCACACCTTC. This chain connects TRBV13 to TRBJ1-2, with 7 bases lining up with TRBD1. This CDR3 has 13 residues. CDR1 and CDR2 (germline): PRHDT, FYEKMQ (reference sequence). V trimming: 5 bases; J trimming: 12 bases; junction bases outside the gene matches: 12.

The chain couples TRBV7-8 to TRBJ2-1, with 11 bases aligning to TRBD2. Germline V gene sequence: CDR1 SGHVS, CDR2 FQNEAQ. After removal of 1 base from V and 8 bases from J, the junction contained 1 base not matched to a gene. The CDR3 has 14 residues. The CDR3 loop reads CASSLELAGDEQFF. CDR3 sequence (DNA): TGTGCCAGCAGCTTAGAACTAGCGGGAGATGAGCAGTTCTTC.

The gene calls are TRBV5-1 and TRBJ2-7; 8 nucleotides align to TRBD2. Trimming at V came to 5 bases and at J to 5 bases, leaving 15 bases not matched to a gene. Germline V gene lookup returns CDR1 SGHRS and CDR2 YFSETQ. The CDR3 has 16 residues. In DNA form, the CDR3 reads TGCGCCAGCAGGCCAGCTTTCGGGGGGGCCAACAACGAGCAGTACTTC. It translates to CASRPAFGGANNEQYF.

The CDR3 bases are TGTGCCAGCAGCTTAGTCCCCAGGGTGAACACTGAAGCTTTCTTT. Protein: CASSLVPRVNTEAFF. The chain recombines TRBV11-2 with TRBJ1-1; TRBD1 might be the D (5 bases). V was pared by 1 base and J by 0 bases, with 9 bases between. CDR1 and CDR2 (germline): SGHAT, FQNNGV. There are 15 residues in the CDR3.

This clone was observed once. One end of the junction varies from germline; a read error may be responsible. This chain uses TRBV14 with TRBJ2-2; D may be TRBD1 (6 bases). The germline V gene has CDR1 SGHDN and CDR2 FVKESK. The CDR3 has 19 residues. Here the CDR3 DNA reads TGTGCCAGCGGCCACCCCTACCCCCTCTGGACAGAAGGAACCGGGGAGCTGTTTTTT. Translation: CASGHPYPLWTEGTGELFF.

This clone was observed a single time. The CDR3 sequence: CASRAPGEVAGVPDTQYF. In DNA, the CDR3 is TGTGCCAGCAGGGCCCCTGGTGAGGTAGCGGGAGTACCGGATACGCAGTATTTT. The J gene is TRBJ2-3, the V gene TRBV25-1, with 9 bases aligning to TRBD2. The germline V gene encodes CDR1 MGHDK and CDR2 SYGVNS. This CDR3 has 18 amino acids. Trimming removed 6 bases from V and 6 bases from J; junction bases left unmatched: 19.

The chain couples TRBV6-5 to TRBJ2-7; TRBD2 agrees at 10 bases. This CDR3 has 15 residues. V trimming: 0 bases; J trimming: 4 bases; junction bases outside the gene matches: 3. Per the germline V gene, CDR1 is MNHEY and CDR2 is SVGAGI. CDR3 bases: TGTGCCAGCAGTTACTCCGGACTAGCGGCATACGAGCAGTACTTC. It yields the protein CASSYSGLAAYEQYF.

In its sample, this clone was seen once. This chain connects TRBV7-3 to TRBJ2-1, with 10 bases fitting TRBD2. J lost 9 bases, V lost 3 bases, and 8 bases had no gene match. The CDR3 covers 15 residues. Germline V gene data show CDR1 as SGHTA and CDR2 as FQGTGA. The CDR3 coding sequence is TGTGCCAGCAGCTTGCAGCGGGGGGGCGGTGGTGAGCAGTTCTTC. Translation: CASSLQRGGGGEQFF.